These 19 T cell receptor beta chains were sequenced from one sample in a study of blood T cell repertoires in COVID-19. Sequencing was performed with immunoSEQ multiplex PCR; in TCRdb, only in-frame clones are kept and a portion is missing. The sample has about 34,000 clones, more than 70% seen once. Sequencing used peripheral blood. The receptors come from a man aged 80 or over with active or convalescent COVID-19.

This sequence joins TRBV7-9 and TRBJ2-1; D not certain. V was shortened by 5 bases and J by 4 bases, with 6 bases between the two germline ends. The CDR3 runs 12 residues. Germline-derived CDR1 and CDR2 are SEHNR and FQNEAQ (reference sequence). CDR3: CASSPGYNEQFF. The CDR3 DNA reads TGTGCCAGCAGCCCGGGTTACAATGAGCAGTTCTTC.

The chain employs TRBV5-4 and TRBJ2-7, with D unresolved. CDR3 length: 14 amino acids. V lost 4 bases and J 6 bases, leaving 17 bases between the germline ends. CDR1 and CDR2 from the germline V gene are SGHNT and YYREEE (reference sequence). CDR3 residues: CASSPRLVPPEQYF. CDR3 nucleotides: TGTGCCAGCAGCCCGCGACTTGTACCCCCCGAGCAGTACTTC.

This clone was recorded once. The chain has TRBV28 and TRBJ1-2; D is unclear. Between the trimmed V and J ends, which lost 5 bases and 4 bases, there was a span of 8 bases. This CDR3 has 12 residues. Looked up from germline, CDR1 is MDHEN and CDR2 is SYDVKM. The DNA of the CDR3 is TGTGCCAGCAGTCCCGGGTTCTATGGCTACACCTTC. Its protein product is CASSPGFYGYTF.

The chain couples TRBV12-5 to TRBJ2-7; D gene unclear. V dropped 5 bases and J dropped 0 bases, with 14 bases sitting between them. Germline CDR1 LGHNT, CDR2 FRNRAP. The CDR3 runs to 15 residues. This CDR3 is CASGPTSERSYEQYF. The CDR3 region has the DNA TGTGCTAGTGGTCCCACATCCGAGCGCTCCTACGAGCAGTACTTC. The complete variable domain, with remaining parts taken from reference TRBV12-5 and TRBJ2-7, reads DARVTQTPRHKVTEMGQEVTMRCQPILGHNTVFWYRQTMMQGLELLAYFRNRAPLDDSGMPKDRFSAEMPDATLATLKIQPSEPRDSAVYFCASGPTSERSYEQYFGPGTRLTVT.

In DNA, the CDR3 is TGTGCCAGCAGCGTAGAGGCCAGGGCGAACACTGAAGCTTTCTTT. Encoded protein: CASSVEARANTEAFF. The V and J genes are TRBV9 and TRBJ1-1; D is perhaps TRBD1 (5 bases). The germline V and J ends were trimmed by 0 bases and 1 base, with 10 bases remaining between them. Germline V gene data show CDR1 as SGDLS and CDR2 as YYNGEE. The CDR3 spans 15 residues.

CDR3 DNA: TGTGCCAGCAGTGCGCCGCCGGGACTAGCGGTGGCAGATACGCAGTATTTT. Its translation: CASSAPPGLAVADTQYF. The rearrangement joins TRBV6-1 to TRBJ2-3, with 11 positions matching TRBD2. There are 17 residues in the CDR3. Germline values: CDR1 MNHNS, CDR2 SASEGT. The junction had 10 bases not matched to a gene; V was cut back by 4 bases and J by 4 bases.

The chain is built from TRBV7-2 and TRBJ1-3; D gene ambiguous. Trimming stripped 6 bases from V and 4 bases from J, with 10 bases between. In germline, CDR1 is SGHTA, CDR2 FQGNSA. The CDR3 runs to 13 residues. The CDR3 bases are TGTGCCAGCAGGGCTCCGTCCGGAAACACCATATATTTT. Translated, it gives CASRAPSGNTIYF.

V is TRBV15 and J is TRBJ2-3; 13 bases map to TRBD2. The length of the CDR3 is 16 residues. Germline trimming cut 8 bases from V and 4 bases from J; bases unmatched to any gene: 9. The V gene's germline CDR1 is LNHNV and CDR2 YYDKDF (reference sequence). This CDR3 is CATQDGLAGVPDTQYF. The CDR3 DNA is TGTGCCACCCAAGACGGACTAGCGGGAGTCCCAGATACGCAGTATTTT.

The rearrangement links TRBV6-1 to TRBJ2-1, with 7 nucleotides matching TRBD1. Germline trimming cut 2 bases from V and 5 bases from J; bases unmatched to any gene: 3. The CDR3 is 14 residues long. Germline CDR1 reads MNHNS; CDR2 reads SASEGT. CDR3 loop: CASSEPGQDNEQFF. The CDR3, as DNA: TGTGCCAGCAGTGAACCCGGACAGGACAATGAGCAGTTCTTC.

The chain is built from TRBV5-1 and TRBJ2-2; a possible D gene is TRBD1 (5 bases). V lost 2 bases and J lost 5, with 10 bases in between. Germline-derived CDR1 and CDR2 are SGHRS and YFSETQ. This CDR3 has 14 residues. CDR3 nucleotides: TGCGCCAGCAGCTTAGGCAGGGTGACCGGGGAGCTGTTTTTT. Translation: CASSLGRVTGELFF.

This sequence joins TRBV15 and TRBJ2-1; D is possibly TRBD2 (5 bases). This CDR3 is 13 amino acids long. In germline, CDR1 is LNHNV, CDR2 YYDKDF (reference sequence). The V end lost 11 bases, the J end lost 0 bases, and 11 bases lay between the germline ends. The DNA for the CDR3 is TGTGCCGTGAAGGCGGGCTCCTACAATGAGCAGTTCTTC. Translation: CAVKAGSYNEQFF. The full variable domain, completed using reference TRBV15 and TRBJ2-1, is DAMVIQNPRYQVTQFGKPVTLSCSQTLNHNVMYWYQQKSSQAPKLLFHYYDKDFNNEADTPDNFQSRRPNTSFCFLDIRSPGLGDTAMYLCAVKAGSYNEQFFGPGTRLTVL.

The V call is TRBV10-3, the J call TRBJ2-5; possibly TRBD2 for D (5 bases). Germline CDR1 is ENHRY and CDR2 is SYGVKD. The CDR3 sequence is 15 residues long. V was cut by 2 bases and J by 2 bases, with 12 bases left in between. The CDR3 region is CAISEGIAPQETQYF. The CDR3 nucleotides read TGTGCCATCAGTGAGGGGATAGCGCCTCAAGAGACCCAGTACTTC.

The V gene is TRBV7-2, the J gene TRBJ2-5; weak D call: TRBD2 (6 bases). V shed 2 bases and J shed 4 bases, with 11 bases lying between them. There are 14 residues in the CDR3. CDR1 is SGHTA and CDR2 is FQGNSA in the germline V gene. The CDR3 reads CASSLLLARETQYF. CDR3 coding DNA: TGTGCCAGCAGCTTATTGCTAGCGCGAGAGACCCAGTACTTC.

The chain couples TRBV28 to TRBJ1-4, with 9 nucleotides matching TRBD1. V shed 3 bases and J 8 bases; nucleotides not matched to a gene: 10. This CDR3 region has 16 residues. In germline, CDR1 is MDHEN, CDR2 SYDVKM. The CDR3 here is CASSFGDRGSPEKLFF. The CDR3 coding sequence is TGTGCCAGCAGTTTTGGAGACAGGGGGAGTCCGGAAAAACTGTTTTTT.

This rearrangement joins TRBV6-2 or TRBV6-3 to TRBJ1-1, with a tentative D call TRBD1 (6 bases). Germline CDR1 and CDR2: MNHEY and SVGEGT. The V and J ends lost 4 bases and 10 bases respectively, with 13 bases between them. The CDR3 is 12 residues long. The CDR3 DNA sequence: TGTGCCAGCAGTTCGGGAAGGGGGGGAGCTTTCTTT. Encoded protein: CASSSGRGGAFF.

The chain employs TRBV29-1 and TRBJ2-1; TRBD1 is a possible D gene (6 bases). Trimming pared 7 bases from V and 6 bases from J, leaving 13 bases between. This CDR3 region has 12 residues. Per germline, CDR1 SQVTM and CDR2 ANQGSEA. The CDR3 coding sequence is TGCAGCGGTTACGACAGGTTCAATGAGCAGTTCTTC. Translating it yields CSGYDRFNEQFF.

There are a few counts of this clone. This rearrangement joins TRBV3-1 (or the pseudogene TRBV3-2) to TRBJ2-2; D gene unclear. Germline CDR1 LGHDT, CDR2 YNNKEL (reference sequence). The CDR3 sequence is 15 residues long. The V and J ends lost 2 bases and 0 bases respectively, with 7 bases between them. The CDR3 region is CASSQSLANTGELFF. The CDR3 bases are TGTGCCAGCAGCCAAAGTCTAGCGAACACCGGGGAGCTGTTTTTT.

The V gene is TRBV29-1, the J gene TRBJ2-5, with D perhaps matching TRBD1 (6 bases). CDR3 length: 11 residues. Germline CDR1 reads SQVTM; CDR2 reads ANQGSEA. Deletions cut 8 bases from V and 4 bases from J, with 11 bases between. The CDR3 is CSFRTAETQYF. The DNA of the CDR3 is TGCAGCTTCCGGACAGCAGAGACCCAGTACTTC.

The chain is built from TRBV27 and TRBJ1-5, with 9 bases aligning to TRBD1. This CDR3 is 19 amino acids long. Germline CDR1 MNHEY, CDR2 SMNVEV (reference sequence). V lost 2 bases to trimming and J lost 2 bases; unmatched junction nucleotides: 13. In DNA form, the CDR3 reads TGTGCCAGCAGTTTAAGGGGACAGGGTTACGACCTTGGCAATCAGCCCCAGCATTTT. Amino acids: CASSLRGQGYDLGNQPQHF.